These T cell receptor beta chains were read from a single sample in a study of CD8+ T cells in alopecia areata. Using immunoSEQ multiplex PCR, the repertoire was profiled, and TCRdb retains in-frame clones only, with some absent. The table has approximately 210,000 clones, approximately 70% seen once; the top ten hold approximately 1.2%. The sequences come from CD4+ T cells sorted from blood, collected at roughly week 45, from a patient treated with tofacitinib. Every receptor here comes from a human donor with alopecia areata. The CDR3 runs from the conserved cysteine through the conserved F or W. D genes are given only for firm matches. Size is omitted from some rows. Given values are once, few, many or a class for expanded clones.

j_call	v_call	d_call	clone_size	cdr3_aa	cdr3_nt
TRBJ1-1	TRBV7-3	NA	NA	CASSLTVNTEAFF	TGTGCCAGCAGCTTAACTGTGAACACTGAAGCTTTCTTT
TRBJ1-1	TRBV29-1	NA	NA	CSATLQGNTEAFF	TGCAGCGCTACTCTACAGGGTAACACTGAAGCTTTCTTT
TRBJ2-7	TRBV29-1	NA	few	CSVEFGGPHEQYF	TGCAGCGTTGAGTTCGGGGGTCCGCACGAGCAGTACTTC
TRBJ2-1	TRBV29-1	TRBD1	NA	CSPGQFFYNEQFF	TGCAGCCCGGGACAGTTTTTCTACAATGAGCAGTTCTTC
TRBJ2-7	TRBV6-5	NA	NA	CASSYTQGSEQYF	TGTGCCAGCAGTTACACTCAGGGGAGTGAGCAGTACTTC
TRBJ2-2	TRBV7-6	NA	NA	CASSSVGGTGELFF	TGTGCCAGCAGCTCCGTCGGGGGCACCGGGGAGCTGTTTTTT
TRBJ2-3	TRBV7-2	NA	few	CASSQGFERSTDTQYF	TGTGCCAGCAGCCAAGGTTTCGAGCGGAGCACAGATACGCAGTATTTT
TRBJ1-2	TRBV10-3	TRBD1	once	CAIRDNRGYGYTF	TGTGCCATCAGAGACAACAGGGGCTATGGCTACACCTTC
TRBJ2-7	TRBV19	NA	NA	CASSPNLGVLRYEQYF	TGTGCCAGTAGCCCGAACCTTGGGGTTCTGCGTTACGAGCAGTACTTC
TRBJ2-1	TRBV2	NA	NA	CASSEVTSSYNEQFF	TGTGCCAGCAGTGAAGTGACGAGCTCCTACAATGAGCAGTTCTTC
TRBJ2-5	TRBV7-2	NA	NA	CASSSNIGETQYF	TGTGCCAGCAGCTCTAACATAGGCGAGACCCAGTACTTC
TRBJ2-3	TRBV30	NA	NA	CAWSVQGTDTQYF	TGTGCCTGGAGTGTACAGGGCACAGATACGCAGTATTTT
TRBJ2-1	TRBV10-3	TRBD2	NA	CAISEAAGGSNEQFF	TGTGCCATCAGTGAGGCAGCGGGGGGGTCGAATGAGCAGTTCTTC
TRBJ1-1	TRBV10-3	TRBD1	few	CAISGGGWANTEAFF	TGTGCCATCAGTGGAGGGGGCTGGGCGAACACTGAAGCTTTCTTT
TRBJ1-2	TRBV5-1	NA	NA	CASSSPSQPYGYTF	TGCGCCAGCAGCTCCCCTTCCCAGCCCTATGGCTACACCTTC
TRBJ1-2	TRBV6-5	TRBD1	few	CASSYQGGGGYTF	TGTGCCAGCAGTTACCAGGGAGGGGGCGGCTACACCTTC
TRBJ2-2	TRBV29-1	TRBD1	NA	CSAGTGYPGELFF	TGCAGCGCTGGGACAGGGTACCCCGGGGAGCTGTTTTTT
TRBJ1-1	TRBV14	TRBD1	NA	CASSQSLTGVAFF	TGTGCCAGCAGCCAGAGTCTAACAGGGGTGGCTTTCTTT
TRBJ1-2	TRBV11-2	NA	NA	CASRTRGLRYTF	TGTGCCAGCAGGACACGGGGACTGCGCTACACCTTC
TRBJ2-2	TRBV29-1	NA	few	CSVGLARAGELFF	TGCAGCGTTGGGCTAGCGAGGGCCGGGGAGCTGTTTTTT
TRBJ2-3	TRBV7-2	NA	NA	CASSPGTSTDTQYF	TGTGCCAGCAGCCCGGGGACTAGCACAGATACGCAGTATTTT
TRBJ1-1	TRBV5-6	NA	NA	CASSLGTKNTEAFF	TGTGCCAGCAGCTTGGGAACCAAGAACACTGAAGCTTTCTTT
TRBJ1-1	TRBV29-1	NA	NA	CSGIRRGTEAFF	TGCAGCGGGATCCGTCGGGGAACTGAAGCTTTCTTT
TRBJ2-3	TRBV2	NA	NA	CASSKDSTDTQYF	TGTGCCAGCAGTAAGGACAGCACAGATACGCAGTATTTT
TRBJ1-1	TRBV6-5	NA	NA	CASSYSALLAEAFF	TGTGCCAGCAGTTACTCGGCTTTATTAGCTGAAGCTTTCTTT
TRBJ1-4	TRBV7-9	NA	NA	CASSSANEKLFF	TGTGCCAGCAGCTCGGCGAACGAAAAACTGTTTTTT
TRBJ2-7	TRBV5-1	NA	few	CASSLETEIYEQYF	TGCGCCAGCAGCCTGGAGACAGAAATCTACGAGCAGTACTTC
TRBJ2-4	TRBV25-1	NA	NA	CASSELLQAQQYF	TGTGCCAGCAGTGAATTATTACAAGCCCAGCAGTACTTC
TRBJ1-5	TRBV30	NA	NA	CAWSAGSSGNQPQHF	TGTGCCTGGAGTGCCGGCTCCTCTGGCAATCAGCCCCAGCATTTT
TRBJ1-2	TRBV6-5	TRBD1	NA	CASSYRDRSYGYTF	TGTGCCAGCAGTTACCGGGACAGGTCCTATGGCTACACCTTC